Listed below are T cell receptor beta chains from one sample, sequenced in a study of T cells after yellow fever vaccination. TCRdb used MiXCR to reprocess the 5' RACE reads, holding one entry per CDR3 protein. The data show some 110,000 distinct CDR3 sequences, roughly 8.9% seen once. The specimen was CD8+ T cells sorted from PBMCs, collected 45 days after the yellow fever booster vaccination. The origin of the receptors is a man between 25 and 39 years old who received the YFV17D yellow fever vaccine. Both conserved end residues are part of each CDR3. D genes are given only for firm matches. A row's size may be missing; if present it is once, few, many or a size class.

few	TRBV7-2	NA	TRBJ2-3	TGTGCCAGCAGCAGGTTTCTATCTACAGATACGCAGTATTTT	CASSRFLSTDTQYF
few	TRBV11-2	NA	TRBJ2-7	TGTGCCAGCAGTTGGGCAGGGGACTACGAGCAGTACTTC	CASSWAGDYEQYF
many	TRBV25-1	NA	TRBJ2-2	TGTGCCAGCAGTGAATGGGGTCCGGGGGGGGAGCTGTTTTTT	CASSEWGPGGELFF
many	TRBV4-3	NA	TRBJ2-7	TGCGCCAGCAGCCAAGATCAGGACAGACCCTACGAGCAGTACTTC	CASSQDQDRPYEQYF
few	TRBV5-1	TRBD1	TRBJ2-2	TGCGCCAGCAGCTCCGTGTACCCGGGACAGGGGAACACCGGGGAGCTGTTTTTT	CASSSVYPGQGNTGELFF
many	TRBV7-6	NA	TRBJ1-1	TGTGCCAGCAGCTTCCCGGGCACTGAAGCTTTCTTT	CASSFPGTEAFF
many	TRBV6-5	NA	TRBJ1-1	TGTGCCAGCAACCAATTGGGGAACACTGAAGCTTTCTTT	CASNQLGNTEAFF
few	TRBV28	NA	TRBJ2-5	TGTGCCAGCAGTTTGTATCGTGGGAAAGAGACCCAGTACTTC	CASSLYRGKETQYF
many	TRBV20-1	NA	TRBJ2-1	TGCAGTGGGACTGAGCAGTTCTTC	CSGTEQFF
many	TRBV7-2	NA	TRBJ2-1	TGTGCCAGCAGCTACGGGGGTTGGAATGAGCAGTTCTTC	CASSYGGWNEQFF
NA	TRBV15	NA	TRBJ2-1	TGTGCCACCAGCAGTTTTTCCGAGGACAATGAGCAGTTCTTC	CATSSFSEDNEQFF
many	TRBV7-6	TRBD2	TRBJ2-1	TGTGCCAGCACCGTACTAGCGGGAGGGCTCAATGAGCAGTTCTTC	CASTVLAGGLNEQFF
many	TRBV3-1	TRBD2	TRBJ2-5	TGTGCCAGCAGCCAAGATCTCCAGGGGCGAGCGGGAGATCGAGAGACCCAGTACTTC	CASSQDLQGRAGDRETQYF
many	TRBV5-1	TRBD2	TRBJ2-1	TGCGCCAGCAGCTTTACGTCGGGACTAGCGGCAAAAAACAATGAGCAGTTCTTC	CASSFTSGLAAKNNEQFF
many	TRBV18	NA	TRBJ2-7	TGTGCCAGCTCGCACGACAGCCCCTACGAGCAGTACTTC	CASSHDSPYEQYF
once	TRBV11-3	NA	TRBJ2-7	TGTGCCAGCAGCTGGGACACCTCCTACGAGCAGTACTTC	CASSWDTSYEQYF
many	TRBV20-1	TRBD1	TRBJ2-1	TGCAGTGCTAGGAAAGGGGGCGGGTACAATGAGCAGTTCTTC	CSARKGGGYNEQFF
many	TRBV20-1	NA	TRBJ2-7	TGCAGTGCTTCGGGCCCAGCGACCTACGAGCAGTACTTC	CSASGPATYEQYF
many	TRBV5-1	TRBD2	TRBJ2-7	TGCGCCAGCAGCTCGGCAAGCGGGACGGAGGAGGACTCCTACGAGCAGTACTTC	CASSSASGTEEDSYEQYF
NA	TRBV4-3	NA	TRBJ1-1	TGCGCCAGCAGCCAAGATGGTCAAGTAATCAGGGAAGGGGGTGAAGCTTTCTTT	CASSQDGQVIREGGEAFF
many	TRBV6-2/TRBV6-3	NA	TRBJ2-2	TGTGCCAGCCTTGGGTTTCAGCAAGTGGAGCTGTTTTTT	CASLGFQQVELFF
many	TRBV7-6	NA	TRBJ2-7	TGTGCCAGCAGTCAAAATCTCCAGGACCGCTCCTACGAGCAGTACTTC	CASSQNLQDRSYEQYF
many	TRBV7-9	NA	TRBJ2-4	TGTGCCAGCAGCTCCGAGTTAGCCAAAAACATTCAGTACTTC	CASSSELAKNIQYF
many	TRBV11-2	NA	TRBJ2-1	TGTGCCAGCAGCTTACCCGGGACTCAATCCTACAATGAGCAGTTCTTC	CASSLPGTQSYNEQFF
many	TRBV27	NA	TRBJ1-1	TGTGCCAGCAGTGGCGGACAGCTGAACACTGAAGCTTTCTTT	CASSGGQLNTEAFF
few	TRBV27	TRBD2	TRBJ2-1	TGTGCCAGCAGCCAACTCCCTAGCGGGAGTATAACGGCCTACAATGAGCAGTTCTTC	CASSQLPSGSITAYNEQFF
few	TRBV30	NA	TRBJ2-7	TGTGCCTGGAACGGCGTGGGCGAGCAGTACTTC	CAWNGVGEQYF
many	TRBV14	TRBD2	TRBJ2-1	TGTGCCAGCAATCTAGCGGGAGGTTACTCCTACAATGAGCAGTTCTTC	CASNLAGGYSYNEQFF
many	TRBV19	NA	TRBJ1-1	TGTGCCAGTAGTATCGCAGGGTACACTGAAGCTTTCTTT	CASSIAGYTEAFF
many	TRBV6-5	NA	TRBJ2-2	TGTGCCAGCAAACTCACTTATATAGGGCCGGGCACCGGGGAGCTGTTTTTT	CASKLTYIGPGTGELFF
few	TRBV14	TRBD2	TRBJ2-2	TGTGCCAGCAGCCTAAAGACTAGCGGTGGAGCCCAGGGAGGGGAGCTGTTTTTT	CASSLKTSGGAQGGELFF
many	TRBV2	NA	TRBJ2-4	TGTGCCACCTCACGTGGTCTAGCCAAAAACATTCAGTACTTC	CATSRGLAKNIQYF
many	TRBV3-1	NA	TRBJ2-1	TGTGCCAGCAGCCTCTTCGTACCTGGTGAGCAGTTCTTC	CASSLFVPGEQFF
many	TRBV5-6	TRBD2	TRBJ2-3	TGTGCCAGCAGCTTTTCTGAGACTAGCTATTCAGATACGCAGTATTTT	CASSFSETSYSDTQYF
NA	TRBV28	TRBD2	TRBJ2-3	TGTGCCAGCAGTCCACAGGGACTAGCGGGAGGGCCGGGCACAGATACGCAGTATTTT	CASSPQGLAGGPGTDTQYF
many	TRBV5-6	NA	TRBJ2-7	TGTGCCAGCAGCCAGGGGTGGGAGCAGTACTTC	CASSQGWEQYF
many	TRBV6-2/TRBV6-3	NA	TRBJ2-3	TGTGCCAGCAGTTATAACCAGGGCCCCGAAATCGCAGATACGCAGTATTTT	CASSYNQGPEIADTQYF
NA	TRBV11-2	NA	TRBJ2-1	TGTGCCAGCAGCCCGAGGACATACTCCTACAATGAGCAGTTCTTC	CASSPRTYSYNEQFF
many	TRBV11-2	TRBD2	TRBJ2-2	TGTGCCAGCAGCGCGCCGGGACTAGCGGGAGTAGGGACCGGGGAGCTGTTTTTT	CASSAPGLAGVGTGELFF
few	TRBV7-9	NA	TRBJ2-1	TGTGCCAGCAGCTTCCAGGGATCCTACAATGAGCAGTTCTTC	CASSFQGSYNEQFF
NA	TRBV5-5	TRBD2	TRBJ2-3	TGTGCCAGCAGCTTTGTCATGGCGGGGAGGGGCACAGATACGCAGTATTTT	CASSFVMAGRGTDTQYF
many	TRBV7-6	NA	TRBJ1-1	TGTGCCAGCAGCGCCCGGACGGGTACTGAAGCTTTCTTT	CASSARTGTEAFF
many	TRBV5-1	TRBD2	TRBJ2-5	TGCGCCAGCAGCCCTGTTCGACTAGCGGACGCTCAAGAGACCCAGTACTTC	CASSPVRLADAQETQYF
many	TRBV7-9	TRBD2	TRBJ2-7	TGTGCCAGCAGCTTAGTGAATAGGGAGGGCACCTACGAGCAGTACTTC	CASSLVNREGTYEQYF
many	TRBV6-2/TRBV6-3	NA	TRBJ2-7	TGTGCCAGCAGTTACACAGGTGAACCCACACGGGAGCAGTACTTC	CASSYTGEPTREQYF
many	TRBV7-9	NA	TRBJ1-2	TGTGCCACCCTGGAGACCAACCTGGATGGCTACACCTTC	CATLETNLDGYTF
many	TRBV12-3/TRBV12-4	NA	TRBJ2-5	TGTGCCAGCAGTGAGTCCGGCGGTTGGGGAGAGACCCAGTACTTC	CASSESGGWGETQYF
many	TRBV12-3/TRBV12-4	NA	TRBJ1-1	TGTGCCAGCAGTTTGGCCTTGAACACTGAAGCTTTCTTT	CASSLALNTEAFF
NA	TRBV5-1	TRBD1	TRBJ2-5	TGCGCCAGCAGCTTTGCGGGACAGGGGAAAGAGACCCAGTACTTC	CASSFAGQGKETQYF
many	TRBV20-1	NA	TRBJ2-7	TGCAGTGCTAGAAAGGGGTGGGGCGAGCAGTACTTC	CSARKGWGEQYF
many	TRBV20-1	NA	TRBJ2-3	TGCAGTGCTCCCTGGGCCAATACGCAGTATTTT	CSAPWANTQYF
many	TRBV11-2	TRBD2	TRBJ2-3	TGTGCCAGCAGCCTTGGACTAGCTCTCACTACAGATACGCAGTATTTT	CASSLGLALTTDTQYF
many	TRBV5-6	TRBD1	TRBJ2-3	TGTGCCAGCAGCCCCCACAGGGGATCCACAGATACGCAGTATTTT	CASSPHRGSTDTQYF